This T cell receptor beta chain appears in the sequencing data of a study of T cells in Graves' hyperthyroidism and ophthalmopathy. Template material for amplifying TCR beta CDR3 regions consisted of RNA transcripts. Using the HTBI primer set, a first-round RT-PCR was run on the TCR CDR3. Each CDR3 protein gets one entry after TCRdb re-called the multiplex PCR reads with MiXCR. The data hold 500,000 to 700,000 distinct CDR3 sequences, with around 15% observed a single time. Study conclusions and caveats: Most thyroid clonotypes expanded above 0.001 were also detected in blood.

This clonotype showed up many times. Its matching antigen is unknown. Germline CDR1 and CDR2: SGDLS and YYNGEE. The CDR3 is made up of 12 amino acids. Trimming took 6 bases from V and 4 from J, leaving 10 bases between them. The diagnoses drew upon clinical symptoms, serum thyroxine and TRAb, thyroid ultrasound and orbital computed tomography. Fresh 10 ml peripheral blood yielded PBMCs. The J gene is TRBJ1-2, the V gene TRBV9; D is unresolved. The receptor was isolated from a woman aged 18-29 years with Graves' hyperthyroidism. Sequenced: blood. CDR3 sequence: CASTGASYGYTF. The CDR3 DNA follows: TGTGCCAGCACGGGCGCCTCCTATGGCTACACCTTC.